A selection of T cell receptor beta chains follows, all from one sample in a study of blood T cell repertoires in COVID-19. TCRdb's copy holds only in-frame clones and misses some; the assay was immunoSEQ multiplex PCR. The sample has about 210,000 clones; around 81% are singletons. The sequenced sample was PBMCs or T cells enriched from blood (not recorded which). Source of these receptors: a woman aged 50 to 60 with acute COVID-19. Both conserved end residues are part of each CDR3. Each record gives: clone size, J gene, D gene, V gene, CDR3 DNA, CDR3 protein. A D gene is named only where the DNA matches it firmly. For some rows the clone size is stated as once, few or many, or as a class when expanded; others skip it.

-,TRBJ1-5,-,TRBV5-5,TGTGCCTCAAACAGGGTAGGACAGCCCCAGCATTTT,CASNRVGQPQHF
-,TRBJ1-1,TRBD1,TRBV12-5,TGTGCTAGTGGCTTGACAGGGGGCCAGACTGAAGCTTTCTTT,CASGLTGGQTEAFF
-,TRBJ1-1,TRBD1,TRBV6-6,TGTGCCAGTATACAGGGGGCGAACACTGAAGCTTTCTTT,CASIQGANTEAFF
-,TRBJ2-3,-,TRBV9,TGTGCCAGCAGCCCTACCCGTTCCACAGATACGCAGTATTTT,CASSPTRSTDTQYF
-,TRBJ2-7,TRBD2,TRBV7-2,TGTGCCAGCAGCTTAGCGACTAGCGGGAGTTGGTACGCGCAGTACTTC,CASSLATSGSWYAQYF
-,TRBJ1-4,-,TRBV5-1,TGCGCCAGCAGCGGGGGGGTGGACGAAAAACTGTTTTTT,CASSGGVDEKLFF
-,TRBJ1-5,-,TRBV10-3,TGTGCCATCAGTGAGACAGAGTCACAGCCCCAGCATTTT,CAISETESQPQHF
-,TRBJ2-1,TRBD2,TRBV9,TGTGCCAGTCAGGGAGGGAGAGATGAGCAGTTCTTC,CASQGGRDEQFF
-,TRBJ1-4,TRBD1,TRBV7-8,TGTGCCAGCAGCTTACTCAGGGGGACTAATGAAAAACTGTTTTTT,CASSLLRGTNEKLFF
-,TRBJ2-1,TRBD1,TRBV6-2/TRBV6-3,TGTGCCAGCAGCCTTCTGGGACAGGGGTATGAGCAGTTCTTC,CASSLLGQGYEQFF
-,TRBJ1-3,-,TRBV30,TGTGCCTGGAGCCAATTTGGGCAGAGAAACACCATATATTTT,CAWSQFGQRNTIYF
-,TRBJ2-7,-,TRBV18,TGTGCCAGCTCACCAGGGGCAGGGAAATACGAGCAGTACTTC,CASSPGAGKYEQYF
-,TRBJ2-7,TRBD2,TRBV28,TGTGCCAGCTCCGGGGGGACCTACGAGCAGTACTTC,CASSGGTYEQYF
-,TRBJ1-5,TRBD1,TRBV27,TGTGCCAGCAGTTCACAGGGGGGACCTCAGCCCCAGCATTTT,CASSSQGGPQPQHF
-,TRBJ1-2,-,TRBV12-3/TRBV12-4,TGTGCCAGCAGCCGTGGTAGCCCCTATGGCTACACCTTC,CASSRGSPYGYTF
-,TRBJ2-7,-,TRBV19,TGTGCCAGTAGTAAGTCGGTATCCGCCTACGAGCAGTACTTC,CASSKSVSAYEQYF
-,TRBJ2-1,-,TRBV7-2,TGTGCCAGCAGGTCGCCCAACTCGAAGACCTACAATGAGCAGTTCTTC,CASRSPNSKTYNEQFF
once,TRBJ1-3,-,TRBV29-1,TGCAGCGTCATACGGGGGGCTGATGGAAACACCATATATTTT,CSVIRGADGNTIYF
-,TRBJ1-6,-,TRBV19,TGTGCCAGCAAAAAACCCACAGTCTATAATTCACCCCTCCACTTT,CASKKPTVYNSPLHF
-,TRBJ1-6,-,TRBV5-1,TGCGCCAGCAGCTTGGAGGCGGGTTCACCCCTCCACTTT,CASSLEAGSPLHF
-,TRBJ1-4,TRBD1,TRBV19,TGTGCCAGTAGTGTGGACAGGGTTGCTGAAAAACTGTTTTTT,CASSVDRVAEKLFF
-,TRBJ2-2,-,TRBV27,TGTGCCAGCAGTTTATCTTATGTGTGGGCAGCTAACACCGGGGAGCTGTTTTTT,CASSLSYVWAANTGELFF
-,TRBJ2-1,-,TRBV27,TGTGCCAGCTCGCCCGGGGTATTCGTCTACAATGAGCAGTTCTTC,CASSPGVFVYNEQFF
-,TRBJ1-4,-,TRBV5-6,TGTGCCAGCAGCCCCAGCGCGGGGGGTGAAAAACTGTTTTTT,CASSPSAGGEKLFF
-,TRBJ2-5,TRBD1,TRBV28,TGTGCCAGCAGAACCGGGACAGGGGGGCAAGAGACCCAGTACTTC,CASRTGTGGQETQYF
-,TRBJ2-1,TRBD2,TRBV18,TGTGCCAGCTCACCACTGGAGACTAGCGGGACTAATAGTGAGCAGTTCTTC,CASSPLETSGTNSEQFF
-,TRBJ1-6,-,TRBV7-2,TGTGCCAGCAGCCCCGTAGGGAGGTCTGGACCCCTCCACTTT,CASSPVGRSGPLHF
-,TRBJ2-5,-,TRBV10-3,TGTGCCATCAGTGATTCGCAGGGAGGCCGAGAGACCCAGTACTTC,CAISDSQGGRETQYF
-,TRBJ2-1,-,TRBV7-2,TGTGCCAGCAGGTCGGGACTCCAATACAATGAGCAGTTCTTC,CASRSGLQYNEQFF